This T cell receptor beta chain was found in a study of monozygotic twins with inflammatory bowel disease. Researchers generated cDNA in eight separate reactions per sample. TCRalpha and TCRbeta cDNA underwent two nested PCRs of about 15 and 9 cycles. TCRdb re-analyzed the 5' RACE reads; it lists each CDR3 protein once, without DNA. The specimen's table records some 330,000 distinct CDR3 sequences. Per germline, CDR1 SGHTA and CDR2 FQGNSA. This CDR3 spans 13 amino acids. A roughly 2.5 ml blood sample was drawn per donor. The gene calls are TRBV7-2 and TRBJ2-1; the TCRdb D gene call, TRBD1, has no DNA to confirm it. The specimen was blood. The TCR sequence derives from a human donor with ulcerative colitis or Crohn's disease, or a healthy co-twin of an affected twin (not recorded which). CDR3 sequence reads: CASSSSETGEEFF.